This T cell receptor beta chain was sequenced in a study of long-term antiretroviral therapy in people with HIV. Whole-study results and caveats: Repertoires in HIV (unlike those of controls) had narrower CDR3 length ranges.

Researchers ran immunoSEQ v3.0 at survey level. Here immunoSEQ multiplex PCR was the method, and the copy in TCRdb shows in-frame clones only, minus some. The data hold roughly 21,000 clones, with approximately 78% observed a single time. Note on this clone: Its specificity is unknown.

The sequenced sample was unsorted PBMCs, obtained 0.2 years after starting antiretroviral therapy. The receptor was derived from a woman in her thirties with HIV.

The CDR3 sequence: CASSSIGQMNTEAFF. The CDR3 DNA is TGTGCCAGCAGCTCAATAGGACAGATGAACACTGAAGCTTTCTTT. V and J are TRBV11-2 and TRBJ1-1; tentatively, D is TRBD1 (6 bases). CDR1 and CDR2 from the germline V gene are SGHAT and FQNNGV. The germline V and J ends were trimmed by 4 bases and 0 bases, with 12 bases remaining between them. The CDR3 is 15 amino acids.